This passage covers 9 T cell receptor beta chains from one sample sequenced in a study of cytomegalovirus exposure and HLA in healthy donors (dated by TCRdb to the late 2010s). Receptor libraries were prepared by the immunoSEQ multiplex PCR assay. The multiplex PCR relied on a mix of 60 forward primers for TCR Vbeta segments and 13 reverse primers for TCR Jbeta segments. The source is immuneACCESS, and TCRdb retained only in-frame sequences with V and J called. Part of the clones is not carried over; for the studies checked, unresolved V genes explain less than half of this, and the remainder is unexplained. Recorded for this sample are fewer than 200,000 clones; about 77% of them occurred a single time. Around 2.2% of the sample is taken by the ten largest. Sequenced: PBMCs. The receptors were gathered from a man in his 60s in good health and CMV-seronegative.

V and J are TRBV5-4 and TRBJ2-3; weak D call: TRBD1 (6 bases). Trimming stripped 0 bases from V and 5 bases from J, with 16 bases between. Germline CDR1 SGHNT, CDR2 YYREEE (reference sequence). This CDR3 has 16 residues. As DNA, the CDR3 is TGTGCCAGCAGCTTGGACATGGGGGCGCGTGGAGATACGCAGTATTTT. Residues: CASSLDMGARGDTQYF.

The chain combines TRBV10-3 with TRBJ1-1, with 7 bases that match TRBD1. Germline lookup yields CDR1 ENHRY and CDR2 SYGVKD. The CDR3 consists of 16 residues. Unmatched junction bases numbered 8, after V lost 3 bases and J lost 1 base. The DNA for the CDR3 is TGTGCCATCAGTGATCCAGGGCCAGGGGGGAACACTGAAGCTTTCTTT. Amino acids: CAISDPGPGGNTEAFF.

This chain joins TRBV7-8 and TRBJ2-5, with D possibly TRBD2 on 5 matching bases. Gene TRBJ2-7 matches the end of the DNA better, so the J call may be wrong. This CDR3 spans 15 amino acids. Germline lookup yields CDR1 SGHVS and CDR2 FQNEAQ. CDR3 DNA: TGTGCCAGCAGCTTAGCCTTCGGGGAGCCTTACGAGCAGTACTTC. It is translated as CASSLAFGEPYEQYF.

This clone was found a few times. The genes are TRBV2 and TRBJ2-3, with D hard to call. V was trimmed by 6 bases and J by 3 bases, leaving 10 bases between them. CDR3 size: 13 residues. Germline loops: CDR1 SNHLY, CDR2 FYNNEI. CDR3 bases: TGTGCCAGCAGCGGTAGCTCGACAGATACGCAGTATTTT. It translates to CASSGSSTDTQYF.

The V gene is TRBV6-5, the J gene TRBJ1-4, with TRBD1 matching 7 bases. CDR1 and CDR2 (germline): MNHEY, SVGAGI. J lost 5 bases, V lost 4 bases, and 4 bases had no gene match. The CDR3 sequence is 14 residues long. CDR3 loop: CASSSGQRNEKLFF. The CDR3 nucleotides read TGTGCCAGCAGTTCGGGACAGCGGAATGAAAAACTGTTTTTT.

The chain joins TRBV6-6 to TRBJ2-7; possible D gene TRBD2, 6 bases. The CDR3 has 14 amino acids. Germline V gives CDR1 MNHNY, CDR2 SVGAGI (reference sequence). Trimming took 5 bases from V and 2 from J, leaving 13 bases between them. The CDR3: CASSGLPSPYEQYF. The CDR3, as DNA: TGTGCCAGCAGTGGACTACCAAGTCCCTACGAGCAGTACTTC.

The rearrangement uses TRBV2 and TRBJ2-3; D is possibly TRBD1 (6 bases). The germline gives CDR1 SNHLY, CDR2 FYNNEI. The CDR3 has 14 amino acids. Trimming removed 7 bases from V and 4 bases from J, with 15 bases in between. In DNA form, the CDR3 reads TGTGCCAGCATCCTCACAGGGCCTCCAGATACGCAGTATTTT. Translated, it gives CASILTGPPDTQYF.

The chain couples TRBV5-1 to TRBJ2-2; 9 bases fit TRBD1. The CDR3 runs 17 residues. The germline CDR1 and CDR2 sequences are SGHRS and YFSETQ. The J segment lost 0 bases and the V segment lost 4 bases, leaving 7 bases of the junction unmatched. The CDR3 reads CASSTPGQGPNTGELFF. The CDR3 DNA is TGCGCCAGCAGCACCCCGGGACAGGGTCCGAACACCGGGGAGCTGTTTTTT.

J is TRBJ1-1 and V is TRBV7-8, with D maybe TRBD1 (5 bases). The CDR3 length is 15 residues. Trimming took 4 bases from V and 1 from J, leaving 13 bases between them. Germline lookup yields CDR1 SGHVS and CDR2 FQNEAQ. The CDR3 bases are TGTGCCAGCAGCTCTCAGGGATTTGCGAACACTGAAGCTTTCTTT. Residues: CASSSQGFANTEAFF.